These 19 T cell receptor beta chains were all obtained from the same sample, sequenced in a study of radiation and T cells in renal cell carcinoma. The table came from immunoSEQ multiplex PCR; TCRdb's copy has only in-frame clones and leaves some out. The profile shows nearly 20,000 clones, roughly two thirds of them singletons. This sample's treatment: 15 Gy SBRT to primary tumor, nephrectomy 4 weeks later. The material sequenced was tumor tissue, taken from a patient whose treatment included radiotherapy and nephrectomy. The receptors were sampled from a woman in her sixties or seventies with renal cell carcinoma.

This chain connects TRBV10-3 to TRBJ2-7; no reliable D call. The CDR3 runs to 15 residues. Looked up from germline, CDR1 is ENHRY and CDR2 is SYGVKD. The ends were cut back, 0 bases at V and 5 bases at J, with 14 bases in the middle. CDR3 in DNA: TGTGCCATCAGTGAGTCGGTTGGAGCCCTCCACGAGCAGTACTTC. It encodes CAISESVGALHEQYF.

This clone was detected only once. This chain connects TRBV25-1 to TRBJ1-6; D might be TRBD1 (5 bases). The CDR3 extends over 14 amino acids. V was clipped by 4 bases and J by 10 bases, with 14 bases between them. Germline CDR1 MGHDK, CDR2 SYGVNS. CDR3 region: CASSGGSGKSPLHF. For the CDR3, the DNA is TGTGCCAGCAGTGGGGGGTCGGGTAAATCACCCCTCCACTTT.

V gene TRBV30 combines with J gene TRBJ1-2, with 11 bases aligning to TRBD1. After removal of 0 bases from V and 2 bases from J, the junction contained 2 bases not matched to a gene. CDR3 size: 15 residues. The germline V gene encodes CDR1 GTSNPN and CDR2 SVGIG (reference sequence). The CDR3 DNA reads TGTGCCTGGAGTGTCCGGACAGGGGGCAACTATGGCTACACCTTC. Amino acids: CAWSVRTGGNYGYTF.

The gene calls are TRBV5-5 and TRBJ2-1, with 8 bases fitting TRBD2. The CDR3 runs to 14 residues. The ends lost 4 bases at V and 9 bases at J; junction bases unmatched: 9. CDR1 is SGHKS, CDR2 YYEKEE, per germline (reference sequence). Written as DNA, the CDR3 is TGTGCCAGCAGCGCACTAGCGGCGGACGGTGAGCAGTTCTTC. This encodes CASSALAADGEQFF.

This chain joins TRBV6-5 and TRBJ1-3, with TRBD1 matching 7 bases. Per the germline V gene, CDR1 is MNHEY and CDR2 is SVGAGI. After removal of 8 bases from V and 0 bases from J, the junction contained 1 base not matched to a gene. This CDR3 is 13 amino acids long. The CDR3 nucleotides are TGTGCCAGCGGGACAGCCTCTGGAAACACCATATATTTT. Encoded protein: CASGTASGNTIYF.

This clone came up once. The chain joins TRBV30 to TRBJ1-2; TRBD1 agrees at 9 bases. J gave up 8 bases and V 3 bases, and 4 bases lay outside the gene matches. CDR1 GTSNPN and CDR2 SVGIG come from the germline V gene (reference sequence). The CDR3 is made up of 12 amino acids. Here the CDR3 reads CAWSGTGYGYTF. The CDR3 region has the DNA TGTGCCTGGAGCGGGACAGGGTACGGCTACACCTTC.

The rearrangement uses TRBV6-6 and TRBJ1-1, with 9 bases matching TRBD1. The CDR3 consists of 15 residues. Germline V gives CDR1 MNHNY, CDR2 SVGAGI (reference sequence). The trim removed 5 bases at V and 3 bases at J, leaving 7 bases unmatched. The CDR3 loop is CASSPFRDRDTEAFF. As DNA, the CDR3 is TGTGCCAGCAGTCCGTTCCGGGACAGGGACACTGAAGCTTTCTTT.

This clone was observed a few times. The gene calls are TRBV20-1 and TRBJ1-1, with D unclear. Per germline, CDR1 DFQATT and CDR2 SNEGSKA (reference sequence). Trimming left V 5 bases short and J 0 bases short, with 4 bases between. The CDR3 is 11 amino acids. The CDR3 DNA is TGCAGTGCTGAGATGAACACTGAAGCTTTCTTT. It codes for CSAEMNTEAFF.

This rearrangement joins TRBV6-5 to TRBJ1-5; D gene ambiguous. CDR3 size: 14 residues. Germline loops: CDR1 MNHEY, CDR2 SVGAGI. With 8 bases removed from V and 0 bases from J, the gap between germline ends came to 11 bases. CDR3 DNA: TGTGCCAGCGCTACTTCGGTTAGCAATCAGCCCCAGCATTTT. Translated: CASATSVSNQPQHF.

This chain uses TRBV5-1 with TRBJ1-2; D gene ambiguous. V gave up 4 bases and J gave up 1 base, with 20 bases separating them. The CDR3 spans 17 residues. The V gene's germline CDR1 is SGHRS and CDR2 YFSETQ. The CDR3 coding sequence is TGCGCCAGCAGCCGAGGGAGTAGCGGGCAGATTAACTATGGCTACACCTTC. Amino acids: CASSRGSSGQINYGYTF.

The V and J genes are TRBV18 and TRBJ1-1; no clear D. Trimming stripped 6 bases from V and 0 bases from J, with 11 bases between. Germline V gene data show CDR1 as KGHSH and CDR2 as LQKENI. This CDR3 region has 14 residues. The DNA of the CDR3 is TGTGCCAGCTCGCAGGCTTTAATGAACACTGAAGCTTTCTTT. Translating it yields CASSQALMNTEAFF.

In this sample, this clone turned up a few times. The chain uses TRBV28 and TRBJ2-7, with 7 bases identical to TRBD1. The V segment lost 4 bases and the J segment 4 bases; nucleotides outside the gene matches: 16. The CDR3 sequence is 17 residues long. The germline gives CDR1 MDHEN, CDR2 SYDVKM. DNA of the CDR3: TGTGCCAGCAGTTCAAACGACAGGGAACCCCTTAGGTACGAGCAGTACTTC. Residues: CASSSNDREPLRYEQYF.

This clone was counted only a few times. CDR3 sequence: CASSQQGNYGYTF. CDR3 in DNA: TGTGCCAGCAGCCAACAGGGTAACTATGGCTACACCTTC. This rearrangement joins TRBV6-5 to TRBJ1-2; D might be TRBD1 (6 bases). Per the germline V gene, CDR1 is MNHEY and CDR2 is SVGAGI. The CDR3 runs to 13 residues. V was clipped by 6 bases and J by 1 base, with 9 bases between them.

Worth noting for this clone: One junction end does not reproduce the germline sequence, and a read error may be involved. This sequence joins TRBV7-2 and TRBJ2-7, with 7 bases matching TRBD2. The CDR3 is 15 amino acids. Per the germline V gene, CDR1 is SGHTA and CDR2 is FQGNSA. DNA for the CDR3: TGCGCCAGCAGCCAAGGAAGCGGGGAGACCTACGAGCAGTACTTC. This gives the protein CASSQGSGETYEQYF.

This chain links TRBV27 with TRBJ2-3; no firm D call. The CDR3 runs 11 residues. V was clipped by 5 bases and J by 5 bases, with 5 bases between them. From germline, CDR1 is MNHEY and CDR2 SMNVEV (reference sequence). This CDR3 reads CASSRRDTQYF. Written as DNA, the CDR3 is TGTGCCAGCAGTCGCCGAGATACGCAGTATTTT.

The chain links TRBV21-1 to TRBJ2-6; TRBD1, the D gene given by the table, was not confirmed from the DNA. TRBV21-1 is recorded as a pseudogene. CDR3 length: 15 residues. This chain's CDR3 is CASSPQGVGANVLTF. CDR3 DNA: TGTGCCAGCAGCCCCCAGGGGGTTGGGGCCAACGTCCTGACTTTC.

The J gene is TRBJ1-2, the V gene TRBV6-1, with 9 bases matching TRBD1. Losses at the gene ends were 6 bases for V and 5 bases for J; bases not matched to a gene: 4. Germline V gives CDR1 MNHNS, CDR2 SASEGT. The CDR3 runs to 13 residues. DNA for the CDR3: TGTGCCAGCAGCCCCGGGACAGGGTATGGCTACACCTTC. Translated: CASSPGTGYGYTF.

V usage is TRBV15 and J usage is TRBJ2-7; D is possibly TRBD1 (5 bases). Germline values: CDR1 LNHNV, CDR2 YYDKDF (reference sequence). Between the trimmed V and J ends, which lost 1 base and 0 bases, there was a span of 19 bases. CDR3 length: 18 residues. DNA for the CDR3: TGTGCCACCAGCAGAGTCGGACAAGTAGGTCCAAGCTCCTACGAGCAGTACTTC. It is translated as CATSRVGQVGPSSYEQYF.

The chain employs TRBV29-1 and TRBJ1-2; perhaps TRBD1 as D (6 bases). Per the germline V gene, CDR1 is SQVTM and CDR2 is ANQGSEA. Trimming took off 2 bases at V and 4 bases at J, with 8 bases between the two ends. The CDR3 sequence is 12 residues long. CDR3 DNA sequence: TGCAGCGTTGAACAGGACAGCTATGGCTACACCTTC. It is translated as CSVEQDSYGYTF.